This entry lists 19 T cell receptor beta chains sequenced from one sample in a study of beta chain features in type 1 diabetes. Study-wide results and caveats: Among all four CD4+ subsets, Type 1 diabetes patients had TCRB CDR3s that were moderately but significantly shorter.

For these receptors, no antigen is known. Expressed TCRB transcripts got sequenced, as all isolated RNA was reverse transcribed. The protocol was immunoSEQ multiplex PCR, while the TCRdb copy is restricted to in-frame clones and leaves out a portion. The repertoire consists of about 250,000 clones, with about a tenth occurring once and the leading ten covering around 0.017%. Specimen: naive CD4+ T cells from blood. The origin of the receptors is a man aged 25-45 years with type 1 diabetes.

This clone has a handful of counts. The chain recombines TRBV5-1 with TRBJ2-1, with TRBD2 as a possible D gene (6 bases). The V end was cut by 0 bases, the J end by 6 bases, with 13 bases between. Germline V gene sequence: CDR1 SGHRS, CDR2 YFSETQ. This CDR3 comprises 15 residues. In DNA, the CDR3 is TGCGCCAGCAGCTTGGATTTGGGGGGAGCCAATGAGCAGTTCTTC. Protein: CASSLDLGGANEQFF.

The chain recombines TRBV7-2 with TRBJ2-2; 8 nucleotides agree with TRBD2. The V segment lost 5 bases and the J segment 7 bases; nucleotides outside the gene matches: 9. Germline values: CDR1 SGHTA, CDR2 FQGNSA. The CDR3 length is 15 residues. This chain's CDR3 is CASSPAGGRGGELFF. CDR3 coding DNA: TGTGCCAGCAGCCCCGCGGGGGGTCGTGGCGGGGAGCTGTTTTTT. The full variable domain, with the rest looked up from reference TRBV7-2 and TRBJ2-2, is GAGVSQSPSNKVTEKGKDVELRCDPISGHTALYWYRQSLGQGLEFLIYFQGNSAPDKSGLPSDRFSAERTGGSVSTLTIQRTQQEDSAVYLCASSPAGGRGGELFFGEGSRLTVL.

The chain is built from TRBV7-2 and TRBJ2-5; D gene ambiguous. The CDR3 runs to 12 residues. Trimming pared 5 bases from V and 5 bases from J, leaving 9 bases between. CDR1 and CDR2 (germline): SGHTA, FQGNSA. The CDR3: CASSAVRETQYF. In DNA, the CDR3 is TGTGCCAGCAGCGCAGTGAGGGAGACCCAGTACTTC.

With regard to this clone: An end of the junction does not agree with germline; a read error may underlie this. The chain uses TRBV6-4 and TRBJ1-5; D not certain. The germline CDR1 and CDR2 sequences are MRHNA and SNTAGT. The length of the CDR3 is 10 residues. CDR3 DNA sequence: TGTGCCAGCAGTGACTTGGGCCATGGGTTT. Its protein is CASSDLGHGF.

The V and J genes are TRBV11-2 and TRBJ1-6, with D uncertain. The CDR3 is 14 residues long. Trimming removed 5 bases from V and 9 bases from J, with 14 bases in between. Germline CDR1 and CDR2: SGHAT and FQNNGV. CDR3 nucleotide sequence: TGTGCCAGCAGCCGGCCCCAGGAGGCTTCACCCCTCCACTTT. Protein product: CASSRPQEASPLHF.

CDR3 residues: CASSFWRGVNTGELFF. The CDR3 DNA follows: TGTGCCAGCAGCTTCTGGCGGGGGGTAAACACCGGGGAGCTGTTTTTT. J is TRBJ2-2 and V is TRBV7-9; TRBD2 agrees at 8 bases. The CDR3 length is 16 residues. After removal of 3 bases from V and 2 bases from J, the junction contained 5 bases not matched to a gene. CDR1 SEHNR and CDR2 FQNEAQ come from the germline V gene (reference sequence).

V is TRBV7-9 and J is TRBJ2-1, with a weak D call TRBD2 (6 bases). Looked up from germline, CDR1 is SEHNR and CDR2 is FQNEAQ (reference sequence). Trimming left V 5 bases short and J 5 bases short, with 16 bases between. The CDR3 runs to 15 residues. CDR3 DNA: TGTGCCAGCAGCCCTTCGGGAGCACCTAACAATGAGCAGTTCTTC. It yields the protein CASSPSGAPNNEQFF.

This chain links TRBV5-4 with TRBJ1-1, with D tentatively TRBD1 (6 bases). CDR3 length: 15 residues. Between the trimmed V and J ends, which lost 0 bases and 1 base, there was a span of 10 bases. The germline CDR1 and CDR2 sequences are SGHNT and YYREEE (reference sequence). CDR3 nucleotide sequence: TGTGCCAGCAGCTTGGAGGCCAGGGGGAACACTGAAGCTTTCTTT. Its translation is CASSLEARGNTEAFF.

The chain has TRBV9 and TRBJ2-1; 7 bases align to TRBD2. CDR1 is SGDLS and CDR2 is YYNGEE in the germline V gene. V lost 4 bases to trimming and J lost 10 bases; unmatched junction nucleotides: 2. This CDR3 region has 11 residues. This CDR3 is CASSTRGEQFF. The CDR3 DNA reads as TGTGCCAGCAGCACGCGGGGGGAGCAGTTCTTC.

This rearrangement joins TRBV7-2 to TRBJ2-7; D might be TRBD2 (5 bases). CDR3 length: 13 residues. In germline, CDR1 is SGHTA, CDR2 FQGNSA. The V end lost 5 bases, the J end lost 6 bases, and 14 bases lay between the germline ends. This chain's CDR3 is CASSPTAGLEQYF. CDR3 coding DNA: TGTGCCAGCAGCCCCACGGCGGGTCTCGAGCAGTACTTC.

The chain is built from TRBV27 and TRBJ1-6, with D maybe TRBD1 (5 bases). CDR1 and CDR2 from the germline V gene are MNHEY and SMNVEV (reference sequence). Trimming took 5 bases from V and 10 from J, leaving 12 bases between them. The CDR3 is 13 amino acids. In DNA, the CDR3 is TGTGCCAGCAGTACGCCAGGGCCCTCACCCCTCCACTTT. This codes for CASSTPGPSPLHF.

This clone was counted a few times. V is TRBV5-4 and J is TRBJ1-6; 8 nucleotides line up with TRBD1. The J segment lost 11 bases and the V segment lost 4 bases, leaving 5 bases of the junction unmatched. The germline V gene encodes CDR1 SGHNT and CDR2 YYREEE (reference sequence). This CDR3 has 13 residues. CDR3 amino acids: CASSQGQATPLHF. In DNA form, the CDR3 reads TGTGCCAGCAGCCAGGGACAGGCTACACCCCTCCACTTT.

This chain's CDR3 is CASRRPGDPNYGYTF. Written as DNA, the CDR3 is TGTGCCAGCAGAAGACCAGGGGATCCTAACTATGGCTACACCTTC. This chain uses TRBV5-4 with TRBJ1-2; possibly TRBD1 for D (6 bases). The CDR3 sequence is 15 residues long. The germline V and J ends were trimmed by 5 bases and 0 bases, with 14 bases remaining between them. The germline V gene has CDR1 SGHNT and CDR2 YYREEE (reference sequence).

V usage is TRBV2 and J usage is TRBJ1-5; weak D call: TRBD1 (6 bases). V was cut by 6 bases and J by 5 bases, with 11 bases left in between. This CDR3 has 13 residues. Germline-derived CDR1 and CDR2 are SNHLY and FYNNEI. In DNA form, the CDR3 reads TGTGCCAGCAGACGACAGGTAGATCAGCCCCAGCATTTT. This encodes CASRRQVDQPQHF.

V and J are TRBV7-2 and TRBJ2-1; 10 bases map to TRBD2. This CDR3 is 17 amino acids long. The germline gives CDR1 SGHTA, CDR2 FQGNSA. V was pared by 4 bases and J by 7 bases, with 13 bases of the junction left unmatched. The CDR3 reads CASSSRTSGPLGNEQFF. The CDR3 DNA reads TGTGCCAGCAGCTCTAGGACTAGCGGACCCTTGGGGAATGAGCAGTTCTTC. Full variable domain (rest looked up from reference TRBV7-2 and TRBJ2-1): GAGVSQSPSNKVTEKGKDVELRCDPISGHTALYWYRQSLGQGLEFLIYFQGNSAPDKSGLPSDRFSAERTGGSVSTLTIQRTQQEDSAVYLCASSSRTSGPLGNEQFFGPGTRLTVL.

The genes are TRBV6-5 and TRBJ1-1; D is unresolved. Per the germline V gene, CDR1 is MNHEY and CDR2 is SVGAGI. The CDR3 totals 14 residues. V shed 0 bases and J shed 0 bases, with 5 bases lying between them. The CDR3 coding sequence is TGTGCCAGCAGTTACTCGGGAGTGAACACTGAAGCTTTCTTT. This codes for CASSYSGVNTEAFF.

Here the CDR3 reads CASSQVISERGIETQYF. In DNA form, the CDR3 reads TGCGCCAGCAGCCAAGTTATTTCCGAGCGGGGGATAGAGACCCAGTACTTC. The chain has TRBV4-1 and TRBJ2-5; 8 bases are shared with TRBD2. Germline V CDR1 and CDR2: MGHRA, YSYEKL. Losses at the gene ends were 1 base for V and 4 bases for J; bases not matched to a gene: 11. CDR3 size: 17 residues.

The V gene is TRBV18, the J gene TRBJ1-2; D is perhaps TRBD1 (5 bases). Deletions cut 3 bases from V and 6 bases from J, with 11 bases between. CDR3 length equals 13 residues. Germline CDR1 KGHSH, CDR2 LQKENI. In DNA, the CDR3 is TGTGCCAGCTCACCCCGCAGGGCGGATGGCTACACCTTC. This gives the protein CASSPRRADGYTF. Based on the CDR3 plus reference TRBV18 and TRBJ1-2, the full variable domain is NAGVMQNPRHLVRRRGQEARLRCSPMKGHSHVYWYRQLPEEGLKFMVYLQKENIIDESGMPKERFSAEFPKEGPSILRIQQVVRGDSAAYFCASSPRRADGYTFGSGTRLTVV.

The genes are TRBV5-6 and TRBJ2-5; unclear D gene. The V end lost 4 bases, the J end lost 2 bases, and 12 bases lay between the germline ends. The CDR3 loop spans 14 amino acids. Looked up from germline, CDR1 is SGHDT and CDR2 is YYEEEE. The CDR3 DNA sequence: TGTGCCAGCAGCCGAAGCGATACACAAGAGACCCAGTACTTC. It is translated as CASSRSDTQETQYF.